Following are 11 T cell receptor beta chains from one sample sequenced in a study of STAT3 mutations in large granular lymphocyte leukemia. Study conclusions and caveats: At least one immunodominant TCR beta clonotype appeared in every T-cell large granular lymphocyte leukemia patient.

Their specific antigens are unknown. Only in-frame clones appear in the TCRdb table, and some are missing; sequencing was by immunoSEQ multiplex PCR. Among about 34,000 clones listed, around 86% were seen once. Sequencing used peripheral blood mononuclear cells. All receptors come from a man in his sixties with T-cell large granular lymphocyte leukemia. Some clones in this sample may be carry-over from other donors' samples.

The chain combines TRBV4-3 with TRBJ2-7; unclear D gene. Trimming shortened V by 0 bases and J by 6 bases, and 9 bases separated the two germline ends. The CDR3 length is 13 residues. CDR1 is LGHNA and CDR2 is YSLEER in the germline V gene. The CDR3 DNA is TGCGCCAGCAGCCAAGATAAAGTAGCCGAGCAGTACTTC. Residues: CASSQDKVAEQYF.

This chain connects TRBV7-9 to TRBJ1-3, with 8 bases identical to TRBD1. Germline values: CDR1 SEHNR, CDR2 FQNEAQ (reference sequence). CDR3 length: 13 amino acids. Trimming cost V 5 bases and J 8 bases; bases outside gene matches: 5. CDR3 in DNA: TGTGCCAGCAGCGCACAGGGGGTGGACACCATATATTTT. This translates into CASSAQGVDTIYF. Variable domain in full (rest from reference TRBV7-9 and TRBJ1-3): DTGVSQNPRHKITKRGQNVTFRCDPISEHNRLYWYRQTLGQGPEFLTYFQNEAQLEKSRLLSDRFSAERPKGSFSTLEIQRTEQGDSAMYLCASSAQGVDTIYFGEGSWLTVV.

The chain is built from TRBV11-3 and TRBJ2-7, with TRBD1 matching 9 bases. V lost 0 bases and J lost 3; bases outside the gene matches: 3. The CDR3 consists of 15 residues. The germline V gene has CDR1 SGHNT and CDR2 YENEEA. DNA of the CDR3: TGTGCCAGCAGCTTAGAACAGGGGGCCGGCTACGAGCAGTACTTC. As protein: CASSLEQGAGYEQYF.

V usage is TRBV5-1 and J usage is TRBJ2-7; 8 bases map to TRBD2. This CDR3 region has 13 residues. J lost 4 bases, V lost 2 bases, and 2 bases had no gene match. Germline CDR1 is SGHRS and CDR2 is YFSETQ. DNA for the CDR3: TGCGCCAGCAGCTTAGCGGGAGAGTACGAGCAGTACTTC. It specifies CASSLAGEYEQYF.

This chain links TRBV7-9 with TRBJ2-3; 8 bases are a match to TRBD2. CDR3 size: 16 residues. J lost 0 bases, V lost 3 bases, and 5 bases had no gene match. Germline assignment: CDR1 SEHNR and CDR2 FQNEAQ (reference sequence). The CDR3 loop reads CASSFQAGVSTDTQYF. DNA of the CDR3: TGTGCCAGCAGCTTCCAAGCGGGGGTTAGCACAGATACGCAGTATTTT.

This clone showed up just once. The CDR3 DNA sequence: TGTGCCAGTACCAGGGACAGGGCCCAAGAGACCCAGTACTTC. It translates to CASTRDRAQETQYF. The chain uses TRBV19 and TRBJ2-5; 9 bases match TRBD1. V was clipped by 7 bases and J by 1 base; unmatched bases: 4. In germline, CDR1 is LNHDA, CDR2 SQIVND (reference sequence). There are 14 residues in the CDR3.

V is TRBV5-1 and J is TRBJ2-1, with 7 bases that match TRBD2. The germline V gene encodes CDR1 SGHRS and CDR2 YFSETQ. This CDR3 comprises 14 residues. J gave up 9 bases and V 4 bases, and 10 bases lay outside the gene matches. The CDR3, as DNA: TGCGCCAGCAGCCCCCGGGGAGCGGGATTTGAGCAGTTCTTC. Its translation: CASSPRGAGFEQFF.

The V gene is TRBV9, the J gene TRBJ2-3; D is unresolved. CDR1 is SGDLS and CDR2 is YYNGEE in the germline V gene. Trimming removed 3 bases from V and 7 bases from J, with 3 bases in between. The CDR3 contains 10 residues. CDR3 nucleotides: TGTGCCAGCAGCGCCCATACGCAGTATTTT. Translating it yields CASSAHTQYF.

The genes are TRBV15 and TRBJ1-4; D unclear. The germline V and J ends were trimmed by 0 bases and 5 bases, with 10 bases remaining between them. Looked up from germline, CDR1 is LNHNV and CDR2 is YYDKDF (reference sequence). The CDR3 runs 15 residues. The CDR3 DNA reads as TGTGCCACCAGCAGAGATGGGCAGCCAAATGAAAAACTGTTTTTT. Translation gives CATSRDGQPNEKLFF.

The V call is TRBV6-1, the J call TRBJ2-7; D remains ambiguous. There are 13 residues in the CDR3. From germline, CDR1 is MNHNS and CDR2 SASEGT. The ends were cut back, 4 bases at V and 3 bases at J, with 10 bases in the middle. CDR3 loop: CASSASENYEQYF. Here the CDR3 DNA reads TGTGCCAGCAGTGCTTCTGAAAACTACGAGCAGTACTTC.

This chain connects TRBV29-1 to TRBJ2-2, with 16 bases fitting TRBD2. Germline V gene lookup returns CDR1 SQVTM and CDR2 ANQGSEA. The ends lost 6 bases at V and 0 bases at J; junction bases unmatched: 1. The CDR3 is 16 residues long. CDR3 DNA: TGCAGCGTGGGACTAGCGGGAGGGACGAACACCGGGGAGCTGTTTTTT. Residues: CSVGLAGGTNTGELFF.